These 24 T cell receptor beta chains share one sample of origin, sequenced in a study of T cell repertoires in cytomegalovirus infection. TCRdb reanalysed the reads using MiXCR and keeps one entry per CDR3 protein. The profile shows more than 150,000 distinct CDR3 sequences, 15% to 20% of them singletons. The sequenced sample consisted of PBMCs. All receptors come from a human donor in good health (CMV status not recorded). Some clones in this sample may be carry-over from other donors' samples.

This clonotype has just a few counts. The genes are TRBV12-3 or TRBV12-4 and TRBJ2-1; TRBD1 matches at 9 bases. Trimming removed 4 bases from V and 8 bases from J; junction bases left unmatched: 9. This CDR3 has 15 amino acids. CDR3 sequence: CASSSPGQGSYEQFF. CDR3 coding DNA: TGTGCCAGCAGTTCACCGGGACAGGGTTCTTATGAGCAGTTCTTC.

The table lists this clonotype with a few counts. The chain recombines TRBV12-3 or TRBV12-4 with TRBJ2-5; D is possibly TRBD1 or TRBD2 (5 bases each). This CDR3 contains 16 residues. The V gene lost 3 bases and the J gene lost 2 bases, with 16 bases spanning the gap. The CDR3 region is CASSFRGYGAQETQYF. In DNA form, the CDR3 reads TGTGCCAGCAGTTTCCGGGGTTACGGGGCGCAAGAGACCCAGTACTTC.

This clonotype was found many times. This chain links TRBV6-1 with TRBJ1-1, with a possible D match to TRBD1 (6 bases). The V gene lost 2 bases and the J gene lost 10 bases, with 14 bases spanning the gap. The CDR3 has 13 residues. Germline V gives CDR1 MNHNS, CDR2 SASEGT. CDR3 sequence: CASSETGGLGAFF. In nucleotides, the CDR3 is TGTGCCAGCAGTGAAACGGGGGGCCTCGGAGCTTTCTTT.

V gene TRBV29-1 combines with J gene TRBJ2-7; 9 positions match TRBD1. With 7 bases clipped from V and 2 bases from J, the junction kept 9 bases outside the gene matches. Germline V gene data show CDR1 as SQVTM and CDR2 as ANQGSEA. CDR3 length: 14 amino acids. CDR3 DNA: TGCAGCGCTCACTCCGGGACAGGGACCTACGAGCAGTACTTC. It yields the protein CSAHSGTGTYEQYF.

V and J are TRBV20-1 and TRBJ2-1; D not certain. Per germline, CDR1 DFQATT and CDR2 SNEGSKA (reference sequence). V was clipped by 0 bases and J by 3 bases, with 12 bases between them. The CDR3 length is 15 residues. CDR3 in DNA: TGCAGTGCTAGAGATCCATTCATGGTCTACAATGAGCAGTTCTTC. It translates to CSARDPFMVYNEQFF.

This clonotype has a count of ten or more. V is TRBV7-2 and J is TRBJ2-7, with D possibly being TRBD2 (6 bases). The CDR3 sequence is 15 residues long. Germline assignment: CDR1 SGHTA and CDR2 FQGNSA. Deletions cut 5 bases from V and 3 bases from J, with 17 bases between. The CDR3 protein is CASSPTGPGDYEQYF. CDR3 nucleotides: TGTGCCAGCAGCCCAACTGGACCGGGAGACTACGAGCAGTACTTC. Complete variable domain (other parts from reference TRBV7-2 and TRBJ2-7): GAGVSQSPSNKVTEKGKDVELRCDPISGHTALYWYRQSLGQGLEFLIYFQGNSAPDKSGLPSDRFSAERTGGSVSTLTIQRTQQEDSAVYLCASSPTGPGDYEQYFGPGTRLTVT.

The chain has TRBV20-1 and TRBJ2-3; the match to TRBD1 covers 7 bases. V dropped 6 bases and J dropped 2; count of bases not matched to a gene: 11. This CDR3 comprises 15 residues. In germline, CDR1 is DFQATT, CDR2 SNEGSKA (reference sequence). The CDR3 protein is CSALWTGTATDTQYF. Written as DNA, the CDR3 is TGCAGTGCCCTATGGACCGGGACAGCCACAGATACGCAGTATTTT.

This clonotype has a single count. This sequence may be a read error, since a much larger clone differs from it by one base. The chain is built from TRBV28 and TRBJ1-1; D remains ambiguous. With 6 bases removed from V and 1 base from J, the gap between germline ends came to 15 bases. The CDR3 spans 15 residues. From germline, CDR1 is MDHEN and CDR2 SYDVKM. The CDR3 loop reads CASSSGGAGNTEAFF. The CDR3 DNA follows: TGTGCCAGCAGCTCAGGCGGCGCTGGGAACACTGAAGCTTTCTTT.

This clonotype was detected only a few times. The chain has TRBV7-3 and TRBJ2-7, with 8 nucleotides matching TRBD1. With V trimmed by 5 bases and J by 1 base, 7 bases remained unmatched. In germline, CDR1 is SGHTA, CDR2 FQGTGA. The CDR3 runs to 15 residues. CDR3 loop: CASSAPDRGSYEQYF. DNA of the CDR3: TGTGCCAGCAGCGCCCCCGACAGGGGTTCCTACGAGCAGTACTTC.

This clonotype was detected many times. The chain joins TRBV7-2 to TRBJ2-4; 7 bases match TRBD2. The ends lost 1 base at V and 4 bases at J; junction bases unmatched: 4. CDR1 and CDR2 (germline): SGHTA, FQGNSA. The CDR3 length is 15 residues. DNA of the CDR3: TGTGCCAGCAGCTTAGTCGCTAGCGGAAAAAACATTCAGTACTTC. Translated, it gives CASSLVASGKNIQYF.

This clonotype was found many times. This rearrangement joins TRBV19 to TRBJ1-2, with D perhaps TRBD1 (5 bases). Germline V gene lookup returns CDR1 LNHDA and CDR2 SQIVND (reference sequence). Trimming removed 4 bases from V and 7 bases from J, with 13 bases in between. CDR3 length: 13 residues. The CDR3 spells CASSTGLGTGYTF. CDR3 sequence (DNA): TGTGCCAGTAGTACCGGCTTGGGGACTGGCTACACCTTC.

The rearrangement uses TRBV3-1 and TRBJ1-2, with D unresolved. The V and J ends lost 2 bases and 5 bases respectively, with 9 bases between them. CDR1 is LGHDT, CDR2 YNNKEL, per germline (reference sequence). The CDR3 is 13 amino acids. The CDR3 DNA is TGTGCCAGCAGCCAACCGGACGGGTATGGCTACACCTTC. Residues: CASSQPDGYGYTF.

This clonotype was found a few times. This rearrangement joins TRBV19 to TRBJ2-7; TRBD1 might be the D (6 bases). Trimming removed 1 base at V and 6 bases at J, with 13 bases between. CDR3 length: 14 residues. Germline CDR1 reads LNHDA; CDR2 reads SQIVND (reference sequence). The CDR3 DNA is TGTGCCAGTAGTATAGTGGGGGCGCGAGGCGAGCAGTACTTC. It specifies CASSIVGARGEQYF. Using reference TRBV19 and TRBJ2-7 for the parts outside the CDR3, the full variable domain is DGGITQSPKYLFRKEGQNVTLSCEQNLNHDAMYWYRQDPGQGLRLIYYSQIVNDFQKGDIAEGYSVSREKKESFPLTVTSAQKNPTAFYLCASSIVGARGEQYFGPGTRLTVT.

The V call is TRBV7-6, the J call TRBJ2-6, with no clear D. The CDR3 extends over 15 amino acids. Germline loops: CDR1 SGHVS, CDR2 FNYEAQ. The ends were cut back, 7 bases at V and 1 base at J, with 11 bases in the middle. CDR3 in amino acids: CASNSTASGANVLTF. The CDR3 region has the DNA TGTGCCAGCAATTCTACGGCTTCTGGGGCCAACGTCCTGACTTTC.

At least ten counts were recorded for this clonotype. The chain combines TRBV7-2 with TRBJ2-2; 8 bases line up with TRBD2. The CDR3 consists of 16 residues. Germline assignment: CDR1 SGHTA and CDR2 FQGNSA. V was clipped by 5 bases and J by 5 bases; unmatched bases: 10. Here the CDR3 reads CASSLHPGGLTGELFF. The CDR3, as DNA: TGTGCCAGCAGCCTGCATCCGGGGGGGCTAACCGGGGAGCTGTTTTTT.

In its sample, this clonotype was seen a few times. The chain has TRBV4-3 and TRBJ2-3, with 12 bases that match TRBD2. The CDR3 sequence is 16 residues long. The germline V gene encodes CDR1 LGHNA and CDR2 YSLEER. The V segment lost 1 base and the J segment 3 bases; nucleotides outside the gene matches: 2. The CDR3 sequence: CASSQGTSGITDTQYF. In nucleotides, the CDR3 is TGCGCCAGCAGCCAAGGGACTAGCGGGATAACAGATACGCAGTATTTT.

This clonotype appeared a few times. As DNA, the CDR3 is TGCAGTGCTAGAGATATCCAGGGAAGGGAAGGAACTTATAGCAATCAGCCCCAGCATTTT. Its translation is CSARDIQGREGTYSNQPQHF. The gene calls are TRBV20-1 and TRBJ1-5; D is possibly TRBD1 (5 bases). The length of the CDR3 is 20 residues. Germline CDR1 and CDR2: DFQATT and SNEGSKA (reference sequence). The V and J ends lost 0 bases and 0 bases respectively, with 24 bases between them.

This clonotype has ten or more counts. This chain connects TRBV29-1 to TRBJ2-1, with 8 bases identical to TRBD2. This CDR3 has 15 amino acids. J gave up 1 base and V 4 bases, and 6 bases lay outside the gene matches. Germline V gene lookup returns CDR1 SQVTM and CDR2 ANQGSEA. In nucleotides, the CDR3 is TGCAGCGTTGGGTCGGCGGGGGGTTCCTACAATGAGCAGTTCTTC. Encoded protein: CSVGSAGGSYNEQFF.

This chain connects TRBV7-6 to TRBJ2-7; maybe TRBD2 (5 bases). The V gene lost 5 bases and the J gene lost 2 bases, with 13 bases spanning the gap. The CDR3 contains 14 residues. Germline V CDR1 and CDR2: SGHVS, FNYEAQ. The CDR3 here is CASSHLDSTYEQYF. The CDR3, as DNA: TGTGCCAGCAGCCACTTGGACTCGACCTACGAGCAGTACTTC.

A few counts support this clonotype. V gene TRBV20-1 combines with J gene TRBJ2-5, with D tentatively TRBD2 (5 bases). Per germline, CDR1 DFQATT and CDR2 SNEGSKA (reference sequence). CDR3 size: 15 residues. Trimming left V 1 base short and J 0 bases short, with 12 bases between. The CDR3 protein is CSARVQRLYQETQYF. The CDR3 DNA sequence: TGCAGTGCTAGAGTTCAGCGGCTATACCAAGAGACCCAGTACTTC.

V usage is TRBV20-1 and J usage is TRBJ2-7, with D perhaps TRBD1 (5 bases). The length of the CDR3 is 14 residues. Germline CDR1 and CDR2: DFQATT and SNEGSKA (reference sequence). The V end was cut by 0 bases, the J end by 1 base, with 10 bases between. DNA of the CDR3: TGCAGTGCTAGAGATCTTCAGGGATCCTACGAGCAGTACTTC. Its translation is CSARDLQGSYEQYF.

The V call is TRBV6-6, the J call TRBJ2-7, with 7 bases lining up with TRBD1. Trimming cost V 10 bases and J 2 bases; bases outside gene matches: 5. This CDR3 spans 12 amino acids. Germline V gives CDR1 MNHNY, CDR2 SVGAGI (reference sequence). This chain's CDR3 is CATTGTAYEQYF. The CDR3 coding sequence is TGTGCCACCACCGGGACAGCCTACGAGCAGTACTTC.

This clonotype was recorded a few times. The chain recombines TRBV7-3 with TRBJ2-3; D is uncertain. Trimming pared 0 bases from V and 0 bases from J, leaving 7 bases between. This CDR3 spans 15 amino acids. CDR1 SGHTA and CDR2 FQGTGA come from the germline V gene. For the CDR3, the DNA is TGTGCCAGCAGCTTAACGTCCGCAAGCACAGATACGCAGTATTTT. This gives the protein CASSLTSASTDTQYF.

This sequence joins TRBV14 and TRBJ2-7, with D uncertain. Trimming took 4 bases from V and 4 from J, leaving 20 bases between them. The CDR3 extends over 16 amino acids. Germline V gene sequence: CDR1 SGHDN, CDR2 FVKESK. CDR3 nucleotides: TGTGCCAGCAGCCCCCGCGTACTCGCATTCACATACGAGCAGTACTTC. Its translation is CASSPRVLAFTYEQYF.